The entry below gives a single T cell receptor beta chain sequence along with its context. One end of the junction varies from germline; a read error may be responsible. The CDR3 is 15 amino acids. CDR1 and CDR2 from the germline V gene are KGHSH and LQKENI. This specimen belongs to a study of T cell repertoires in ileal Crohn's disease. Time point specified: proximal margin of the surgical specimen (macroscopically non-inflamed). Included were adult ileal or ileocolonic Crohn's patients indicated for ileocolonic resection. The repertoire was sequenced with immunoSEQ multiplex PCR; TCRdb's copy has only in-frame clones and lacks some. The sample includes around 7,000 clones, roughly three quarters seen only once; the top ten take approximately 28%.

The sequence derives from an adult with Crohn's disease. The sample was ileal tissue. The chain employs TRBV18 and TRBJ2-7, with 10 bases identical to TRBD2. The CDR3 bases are TGTGCCAGCTTACCAGCTACTAGCGGGACCCCTTGGCAGTACTTC. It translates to CASLPATSGTPWQYF.